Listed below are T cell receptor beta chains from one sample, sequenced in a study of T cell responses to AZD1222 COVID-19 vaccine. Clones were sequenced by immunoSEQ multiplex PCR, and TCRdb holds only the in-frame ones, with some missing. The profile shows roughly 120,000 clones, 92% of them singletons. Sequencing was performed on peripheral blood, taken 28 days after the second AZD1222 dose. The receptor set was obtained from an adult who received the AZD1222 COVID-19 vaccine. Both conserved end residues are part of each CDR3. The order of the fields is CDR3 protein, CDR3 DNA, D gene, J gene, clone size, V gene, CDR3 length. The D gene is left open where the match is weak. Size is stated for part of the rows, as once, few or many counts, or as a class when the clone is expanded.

CDR3 protein: CASSLFQGRSSPLHF
CDR3 DNA: TGTGCCAGCAGTTTATTTCAGGGCAGAAGCTCACCCCTCCACTTT
D gene: -
J gene: TRBJ1-6
clone size: -
V gene: TRBV28
CDR3 length: 15

CDR3 protein: CASSQVSGNYGYTF
CDR3 DNA: TGTGCCAGCAGCCAAGTGTCTGGGAACTATGGCTACACCTTC
D gene: -
J gene: TRBJ1-2
clone size: -
V gene: TRBV3-1/TRBV3-2
CDR3 length: 14

CDR3 protein: CASGSRGTGGTEAFF
CDR3 DNA: TGTGCCAGTGGCTCCAGAGGGACAGGGGGCACTGAAGCTTTCTTT
D gene: TRBD1
J gene: TRBJ1-1
clone size: -
V gene: TRBV19
CDR3 length: 15

CDR3 protein: CASSRTGGVAGSVGANVLTF
CDR3 DNA: TGTGCCAGCTCCAGGACAGGGGGCGTAGCCGGCTCTGTGGGGGCCAACGTCCTGACTTTC
D gene: TRBD1
J gene: TRBJ2-6
clone size: -
V gene: TRBV18
CDR3 length: 20

CDR3 protein: CASSLGLAGGQNEQFF
CDR3 DNA: TGTGCCAGCAGCTTAGGGCTAGCGGGGGGGCAGAATGAGCAGTTCTTC
D gene: TRBD2
J gene: TRBJ2-1
clone size: -
V gene: TRBV7-2
CDR3 length: 16

CDR3 protein: CASSFSESQPQHF
CDR3 DNA: TGTGCCAGCAGTTTCTCAGAAAGTCAGCCCCAGCATTTT
D gene: -
J gene: TRBJ1-5
clone size: -
V gene: TRBV27
CDR3 length: 13

CDR3 protein: CASSLYGTQYF
CDR3 DNA: TGTGCCAGCAGTTTATATGGTACGCAGTATTTT
D gene: -
J gene: TRBJ2-3
clone size: -
V gene: TRBV27
CDR3 length: 11

CDR3 protein: CASRYSTSRTDTQYF
CDR3 DNA: TGCGCCAGCAGGTACTCGACGAGTCGCACAGATACGCAGTATTTT
D gene: -
J gene: TRBJ2-3
clone size: -
V gene: TRBV5-1
CDR3 length: 15

CDR3 protein: CSAVTGTQHF
CDR3 DNA: TGCAGTGCTGTCACAGGAACTCAACACTTC
D gene: -
J gene: TRBJ2-7
clone size: -
V gene: TRBV20-1
CDR3 length: 10

CDR3 protein: CASSLAISGNSGANVLTF
CDR3 DNA: TGTGCTAGCAGCTTAGCTATAAGCGGAAACTCTGGGGCCAACGTCCTGACTTTC
D gene: -
J gene: TRBJ2-6
clone size: -
V gene: TRBV7-7
CDR3 length: 18

CDR3 protein: CASSLGLDEKLFF
CDR3 DNA: TGTGCCAGCAGCCTCGGACTGGATGAAAAACTGTTTTTT
D gene: -
J gene: TRBJ1-4
clone size: -
V gene: TRBV5-4
CDR3 length: 13

CDR3 protein: CASSEDSRYGYTF
CDR3 DNA: TGTGCCAGTAGCGAGGACAGCCGCTATGGCTACACCTTC
D gene: -
J gene: TRBJ1-2
clone size: -
V gene: TRBV19
CDR3 length: 13

CDR3 protein: CASSHGLRGGDEQYF
CDR3 DNA: TGCGCCAGCAGCCATGGTCTGAGGGGCGGTGACGAGCAGTACTTC
D gene: -
J gene: TRBJ2-7
clone size: -
V gene: TRBV4-1
CDR3 length: 15

CDR3 protein: CASSSRGAGNTIYF
CDR3 DNA: TGTGCCAGTAGCAGCAGGGGAGCCGGAAACACCATATATTTT
D gene: -
J gene: TRBJ1-3
clone size: once
V gene: TRBV19
CDR3 length: 14

CDR3 protein: CASSPRTGLVNEKLFF
CDR3 DNA: TGTGCCAGCAGCCCCCGGACAGGGTTGGTTAATGAAAAACTGTTTTTT
D gene: TRBD1
J gene: TRBJ1-4
clone size: -
V gene: TRBV9
CDR3 length: 16

CDR3 protein: CASRSGGPGTGNPLSYNEQFF
CDR3 DNA: TGCGCCAGCAGGTCCGGTGGCCCCGGGACAGGGAACCCACTTTCCTACAATGAGCAGTTCTTC
D gene: TRBD1
J gene: TRBJ2-1
clone size: once
V gene: TRBV5-1
CDR3 length: 21

CDR3 protein: CASRLSGANVLTF
CDR3 DNA: TGTGCCAGCAGACTCTCTGGGGCCAACGTCCTGACTTTC
D gene: -
J gene: TRBJ2-6
clone size: -
V gene: TRBV6-6
CDR3 length: 13

CDR3 protein: CASRAAGGDEKLFF
CDR3 DNA: TGTGCCAGCAGAGCAGCAGGGGGCGATGAAAAACTGTTTTTT
D gene: TRBD1
J gene: TRBJ1-4
clone size: -
V gene: TRBV11-2
CDR3 length: 14

CDR3 protein: CASSEVEGWGGYTF
CDR3 DNA: TGTGCCAGCAGTGAAGTCGAGGGTTGGGGTGGCTACACCTTC
D gene: -
J gene: TRBJ1-2
clone size: -
V gene: TRBV6-1
CDR3 length: 14

CDR3 protein: CASMGRGSSYNEQFF
CDR3 DNA: TGTGCCAGCATGGGGCGAGGGAGCTCCTACAATGAGCAGTTCTTC
D gene: -
J gene: TRBJ2-1
clone size: -
V gene: TRBV2
CDR3 length: 15

CDR3 protein: CASSPGGLNNSPLHF
CDR3 DNA: TGTGCCAGCAGCCCTGGGGGACTAAATAATTCACCCCTCCACTTT
D gene: -
J gene: TRBJ1-6
clone size: -
V gene: TRBV25-1
CDR3 length: 15

CDR3 protein: CASTKTGEGGELFF
CDR3 DNA: TGTGCCAGCACCAAGACAGGGGAGGGCGGGGAGCTGTTTTTT
D gene: -
J gene: TRBJ2-2
clone size: -
V gene: TRBV2
CDR3 length: 14

CDR3 protein: CASSQLTGLGSTDTQYF
CDR3 DNA: TGCGCCAGCAGCCAGTTAACGGGGCTGGGAAGCACAGATACGCAGTATTTT
D gene: -
J gene: TRBJ2-3
clone size: -
V gene: TRBV5-1
CDR3 length: 17

CDR3 protein: CASSISYSSYNSPLHF
CDR3 DNA: TGTGCCAGCAGCATATCGTATAGCTCCTATAATTCACCCCTCCACTTT
D gene: -
J gene: TRBJ1-6
clone size: -
V gene: TRBV2
CDR3 length: 16

CDR3 protein: CASSPKDQETGEQYF
CDR3 DNA: TGTGCCAGCAGCCCAAAAGATCAGGAAACGGGGGAGCAGTACTTC
D gene: -
J gene: TRBJ2-7
clone size: once
V gene: TRBV7-9
CDR3 length: 15

CDR3 protein: CASSEGPPSGNTIYF
CDR3 DNA: TGCGCCAGCAGTGAGGGGCCCCCCTCTGGAAACACCATATATTTT
D gene: -
J gene: TRBJ1-3
clone size: -
V gene: TRBV10-2
CDR3 length: 15

CDR3 protein: CASSYSERAEQYF
CDR3 DNA: TGTGCCAGCAGTTACTCGGAAAGGGCCGAGCAGTACTTC
D gene: -
J gene: TRBJ2-7
clone size: -
V gene: TRBV6-6
CDR3 length: 13

CDR3 protein: CASQGILPGYTF
CDR3 DNA: TGTGCCAGCCAGGGGATTCTGCCCGGCTACACCTTC
D gene: -
J gene: TRBJ1-2
clone size: once
V gene: TRBV28
CDR3 length: 12

CDR3 protein: CASSPRGEDIQYF
CDR3 DNA: TGTGCCAGCAGCCCGAGGGGTGAGGACATTCAGTACTTC
D gene: -
J gene: TRBJ2-4
clone size: -
V gene: TRBV7-8
CDR3 length: 13

CDR3 protein: CASSPPNKNIQYF
CDR3 DNA: TGTGCCAGCTCACCACCAAACAAAAACATTCAGTACTTC
D gene: -
J gene: TRBJ2-4
clone size: -
V gene: TRBV18
CDR3 length: 13

CDR3 protein: CASSDDYEQYF
CDR3 DNA: TGTGCCAGCAGTGATGACTACGAGCAGTACTTC
D gene: -
J gene: TRBJ2-7
clone size: -
V gene: TRBV25-1
CDR3 length: 11

CDR3 protein: CASGTGGLIPYTF
CDR3 DNA: TGTGCCAGCGGAACAGGGGGCCTTATCCCTTACACCTTC
D gene: TRBD1
J gene: TRBJ1-2
clone size: -
V gene: TRBV6-6
CDR3 length: 13

CDR3 protein: CASSLYLYGYTF
CDR3 DNA: TGTGCCAGCAGTTTGTATCTCTATGGCTACACCTTC
D gene: -
J gene: TRBJ1-2
clone size: -
V gene: TRBV28
CDR3 length: 12

CDR3 protein: CASSYGGGNEQFF
CDR3 DNA: TGTGCCAGCAGTTACGGGGGGGGCAATGAGCAGTTCTTC
D gene: TRBD2
J gene: TRBJ2-1
clone size: -
V gene: TRBV6-5
CDR3 length: 13

CDR3 protein: CATAIQGTNTEAFF
CDR3 DNA: TGTGCCACCGCAATACAGGGAACGAACACTGAAGCTTTCTTT
D gene: -
J gene: TRBJ1-1
clone size: -
V gene: TRBV5-4
CDR3 length: 14

CDR3 protein: CAIGTGGGYTF
CDR3 DNA: TGTGCCATCGGGACAGGGGGAGGCTACACCTTC
D gene: TRBD1
J gene: TRBJ1-2
clone size: -
V gene: TRBV10-3
CDR3 length: 11

CDR3 protein: CASSSTGVRQPQHF
CDR3 DNA: TGTGCCAGCAGTTCGACGGGGGTCCGGCAGCCCCAGCATTTT
D gene: -
J gene: TRBJ1-5
clone size: -
V gene: TRBV28
CDR3 length: 14

CDR3 protein: CASSYIGGEAFF
CDR3 DNA: TGTGCCAGTAGTTACATAGGGGGTGAAGCTTTCTTT
D gene: -
J gene: TRBJ1-1
clone size: -
V gene: TRBV19
CDR3 length: 12

CDR3 protein: CATKGQGGGQPQHF
CDR3 DNA: TGTGCCACCAAAGGGCAGGGAGGAGGTCAGCCCCAGCATTTT
D gene: -
J gene: TRBJ1-5
clone size: -
V gene: TRBV10-3
CDR3 length: 14